These 24 T cell receptor beta chains share one sample of origin, sequenced in a study of somatic mutations in cytotoxic T cells in rheumatoid arthritis. The table came from immunoSEQ multiplex PCR; TCRdb's copy has only in-frame clones and leaves some out. This sample has roughly 20,000 clones, with around 86% found just once. Sequencing was carried out using CD8+ T cells sorted from blood. The receptors come from an adult with rheumatoid arthritis.

CDR3 in DNA: TGTGCCAGCAGCCAAGAATCGGACCCCATGAACACTGAAGCTTTCTTT. Protein sequence: CASSQESDPMNTEAFF. The rearrangement uses TRBV4-2 and TRBJ1-1; no firm D call. The CDR3 consists of 16 residues. V lost 0 bases and J 0 bases, leaving 11 bases between the germline ends. In germline, CDR1 is LGHNA, CDR2 YNFKEQ.

A note on this clone: One junction end does not reproduce the germline sequence, and a read error may be involved. The J gene is TRBJ2-5, the V gene TRBV7-7, with TRBD1 identical over 8 bases. Per the germline V gene, CDR1 is SSHAT and CDR2 is FNYEAQ (reference sequence). The CDR3 contains 15 residues. CDR3 in DNA: TGTGCTAGCAGCTCAAGTCCCGGGACAGGAGAGACCCAGTACTTC. It is translated as CASSSSPGTGETQYF.

V is TRBV7-2 and J is TRBJ1-6, with TRBD1 matching 8 bases. Germline CDR1 is SGHTA and CDR2 is FQGNSA. The J segment lost 0 bases and the V segment lost 5 bases, leaving 6 bases of the junction unmatched. The CDR3 has 17 amino acids. For the CDR3, the DNA is TGTGCCAGCAGCCCCCGGGACAGGTCCTCCTATAATTCACCCCTCCACTTT. It yields the protein CASSPRDRSSYNSPLHF.

The chain uses TRBV27 and TRBJ1-5; no firm D call. Trimming removed 5 bases at V and 0 bases at J, with 14 bases between. The CDR3 sequence is 16 residues long. Germline V CDR1 and CDR2: MNHEY, SMNVEV (reference sequence). Here the CDR3 DNA reads TGTGCCAGCAGTCCCCGAGATTTCCGTAGCAATCAGCCCCAGCATTTT. Amino acid sequence: CASSPRDFRSNQPQHF.

The chain carries TRBV5-6 and TRBJ2-5; no firm D call. V lost 2 bases, J lost 1 base, and 6 bases lay in between. The CDR3 runs to 13 residues. CDR1 is SGHDT, CDR2 YYEEEE, per germline. CDR3 loop: CASSFGSQETQYF. In DNA, the CDR3 is TGTGCCAGCAGCTTCGGCAGCCAAGAGACCCAGTACTTC.

The rearrangement links TRBV27 to TRBJ1-5; 9 nucleotides agree with TRBD1. Germline values: CDR1 MNHEY, CDR2 SMNVEV (reference sequence). This CDR3 comprises 14 residues. V dropped 6 bases and J dropped 6; count of bases not matched to a gene: 6. The CDR3 nucleotides read TGTGCCAGCAGGGGGGGGACAGGGCTTCAGCCCCAGCATTTT. Translated: CASRGGTGLQPQHF.

The gene calls are TRBV7-2 and TRBJ2-5; 11 bases are a match to TRBD2. CDR1 and CDR2 from the germline V gene are SGHTA and FQGNSA. The length of the CDR3 is 18 residues. Losses at the gene ends were 7 bases for V and 1 base for J; bases not matched to a gene: 14. The CDR3 loop reads CASIPTGLAGGIQETQYF. DNA of the CDR3: TGTGCCAGCATCCCGACGGGGCTAGCGGGAGGTATCCAAGAGACCCAGTACTTC.

The chain uses TRBV28 and TRBJ2-7, with D hard to call. This CDR3 spans 13 amino acids. Germline CDR1 is MDHEN and CDR2 is SYDVKM. Trimming stripped 6 bases from V and 2 bases from J, with 11 bases between. CDR3 nucleotide sequence: TGTGCCAGCAGAGACTCGAGAACCTACGAGCAGTACGTC. It codes for CASRDSRTYEQYV.

In its sample, this clone was seen a few times. V gene TRBV4-1 combines with J gene TRBJ2-7; D unresolved. This CDR3 has 14 amino acids. V was pared by 4 bases and J by 2 bases, with 12 bases between. Per germline, CDR1 MGHRA and CDR2 YSYEKL. Here the CDR3 DNA reads TGCGCCAGCAGCCCGCCCGTGTTTCCCTACGAGCAGTACTTC. Translation: CASSPPVFPYEQYF.

The chain links TRBV18 to TRBJ2-1; tentative D call: TRBD2 (6 bases). The CDR3 extends over 12 amino acids. Germline-derived CDR1 and CDR2 are KGHSH and LQKENI. The V gene lost 4 bases and the J gene lost 6 bases, with 7 bases spanning the gap. CDR3 sequence: CASSRDSNEQFF. As DNA, the CDR3 is TGTGCCAGCTCACGGGACTCCAATGAGCAGTTCTTC.

J is TRBJ2-5 and V is TRBV29-1; no definite D call. The germline V and J ends were trimmed by 8 bases and 2 bases, with 15 bases remaining between them. The CDR3 runs 13 residues. Germline loops: CDR1 SQVTM, CDR2 ANQGSEA. The DNA of the CDR3 is TGCAGCAGTCAAATGCCCGCGCAAGAGACCCAGTACTTC. It is translated as CSSQMPAQETQYF.

This clone was counted a few times. The V call is TRBV7-9, the J call TRBJ1-1; D is unclear. Trimming removed 1 base at V and 1 base at J, with 4 bases between. Germline CDR1 and CDR2: SEHNR and FQNEAQ (reference sequence). CDR3 size: 13 residues. As DNA, the CDR3 is TGTGCCAGCAGCTTAGGACAGAACACTGAAGCTTTCTTT. It specifies CASSLGQNTEAFF.

V and J are TRBV12-1 and TRBJ2-1; the DNA was not compared with TRBD1, the D call given in the table. TRBV12-1 is an annotated pseudogene. The CDR3 is 17 amino acids. The CDR3 sequence: CASSPQGASGTYNEQFF. CDR3 sequence (DNA): TGTGCCAGCAGCCCCCAGGGGGCTAGCGGCACCTACAATGAGCAGTTCTTC.

This clone appeared a few times. The V call is TRBV29-1, the J call TRBJ1-1, with D unresolved. Between the trimmed V and J ends, which lost 3 bases and 0 bases, there was a span of 8 bases. The V gene's germline CDR1 is SQVTM and CDR2 ANQGSEA. CDR3 size: 13 residues. The CDR3 protein is CSVDEGLNTEAFF. The CDR3, as DNA: TGCAGCGTTGATGAGGGCCTGAACACTGAAGCTTTCTTT.

This clone appeared a single time. This chain joins TRBV19 and TRBJ1-5; maybe TRBD1 (6 bases). Germline V gene lookup returns CDR1 LNHDA and CDR2 SQIVND (reference sequence). CDR3 length: 16 residues. Trimming stripped 7 bases from V and 5 bases from J, with 21 bases between. CDR3 DNA: TGTGCCAGTATGGCGACTGACAGGAGGTTCGATCAGCCCCAGCATTTT. This translates into CASMATDRRFDQPQHF.

V is TRBV14 and J is TRBJ2-5; D perhaps matches TRBD1 (6 bases). CDR3 length: 14 residues. V gave up 3 bases and J gave up 3 bases, with 11 bases separating them. In germline, CDR1 is SGHDN, CDR2 FVKESK. CDR3 residues: CASSHPTGEETQYF. The CDR3 DNA reads TGTGCCAGCAGCCACCCGACAGGAGAAGAGACCCAGTACTTC.

The J gene is TRBJ1-1, the V gene TRBV7-9; 9 nucleotides align to TRBD1. Looked up from germline, CDR1 is SEHNR and CDR2 is FQNEAQ (reference sequence). This CDR3 region has 15 residues. J gave up 6 bases and V 1 base, and 6 bases lay outside the gene matches. Here the CDR3 DNA reads TGTGCCAGCAGCTTAGTTGGACAGGGGATCTCTGAAGCTTTCTTT. Its translation: CASSLVGQGISEAFF.

The chain joins TRBV9 to TRBJ2-7, with 8 bases fitting TRBD2. There are 15 residues in the CDR3. Germline-derived CDR1 and CDR2 are SGDLS and YYNGEE. V was pared by 0 bases and J by 4 bases, with 6 bases of the junction left unmatched. CDR3 amino acids: CASSVEDSGTYEQYF. The CDR3 region has the DNA TGTGCCAGCAGCGTAGAGGATAGCGGGACTTACGAGCAGTACTTC.

V is TRBV13 and J is TRBJ1-2; 12 bases fit TRBD1. Germline lookup yields CDR1 PRHDT and CDR2 FYEKMQ (reference sequence). This CDR3 region has 15 residues. The V gene end was trimmed by 6 bases and the J gene end by 3 bases; junction bases not matched to a gene: 5. CDR3 bases: TGTGCCAGCAGGGGACAGGGGGCAGGTGACTATGGCTACACCTTC. The encoded protein is CASRGQGAGDYGYTF.

This chain connects TRBV30 to TRBJ2-7, with TRBD1 matching over 7 bases. The germline gives CDR1 GTSNPN, CDR2 SVGIG (reference sequence). CDR3 length equals 17 residues. Unmatched junction bases numbered 15, after V lost 0 bases and J lost 4 bases. Here the CDR3 DNA reads TGTGCCTGGAGTGTAGGCCGGGGACAGCCATTCCCTTACGAGCAGTACTTC. Protein sequence: CAWSVGRGQPFPYEQYF. Variable domain in full (rest from reference TRBV30 and TRBJ2-7): SQTIHQWPATLVQPVGSPLSLECTVEGTSNPNLYWYRQAAGRGLQLLFYSVGIGQISSEVPQNLSASRPQDRQFILSSKKLLLSDSGFYLCAWSVGRGQPFPYEQYFGPGTRLTVT.

The gene calls are TRBV10-2 and TRBJ1-1; D not resolved. The CDR3 consists of 15 residues. Deletions cut 0 bases from V and 1 base from J, with 9 bases between. Looked up from germline, CDR1 is WSHSY and CDR2 is SAAADI. The CDR3 DNA reads as TGCGCCAGCAGTGAGTCCCGCGGGAGGAACACTGAAGCTTTCTTT. It codes for CASSESRGRNTEAFF.

This chain joins TRBV9 and TRBJ1-1; D may be TRBD1 (5 bases). CDR3 length: 14 amino acids. V was cut by 2 bases and J by 1 base, with 9 bases left in between. Germline-derived CDR1 and CDR2 are SGDLS and YYNGEE. Here the CDR3 DNA reads TGTGCCAGCAGCGTTGGGGCGGGGAACACTGAAGCTTTCTTT. Protein product: CASSVGAGNTEAFF.

The rearrangement uses TRBV11-1 and TRBJ2-6, with unresolved D. Trimming removed 2 bases at V and 0 bases at J, with 5 bases between. In germline, CDR1 is SGHAT, CDR2 FQDESV (reference sequence). The CDR3 extends over 15 amino acids. CDR3 residues: CASSLSLSGANVLTF. Here the CDR3 DNA reads TGTGCCAGCAGCTTATCGCTCTCTGGGGCCAACGTCCTGACTTTC.

This sequence joins TRBV28 and TRBJ2-1; D is uncertain. Germline values: CDR1 MDHEN, CDR2 SYDVKM. This CDR3 contains 15 residues. The V end lost 1 base, the J end lost 0 bases, and 7 bases lay between the germline ends. The CDR3 spells CASSLLESSYNEQFF. The CDR3 DNA reads TGTGCCAGCAGTTTATTAGAGAGCTCCTACAATGAGCAGTTCTTC.